One sample yielded the 10 T cell receptor beta chains listed below, sequenced in a study of identical twins. TCRdb called the 5' RACE reads again in MiXCR, with one record for every CDR3 protein. Of roughly 1.6 million distinct CDR3 sequences in the sample, about 32% were seen once. The specimen was cord blood. The receptors stem from a newborn girl in good health.

This sequence joins TRBV20-1 and TRBJ2-7; 8 bases are shared with TRBD1. The CDR3 has 15 residues. Germline V lookup: CDR1 DFQATT, CDR2 SNEGSKA (reference sequence). Trimming removed 4 bases from V and 7 bases from J; junction bases left unmatched: 15. The CDR3 nucleotides read TGCAGTGCTACCCGACAGGGGCCTGACTACAATGAGCAGTACTTC. It specifies CSATRQGPDYNEQYF.

This clonotype has just a few counts. The junction departs from germline at one end; a sequencing error may be responsible. The rearrangement joins TRBV6-2 or TRBV6-3 to TRBJ2-5, with unresolved D. In germline, CDR1 is MNHEY, CDR2 SVGEGT. The CDR3 runs 14 residues. The CDR3 sequence: CASSYTRLQGTQYF. The CDR3 nucleotides read TGTGCCAGCAGTTACACACGGCTCCAAGGGACCCAGTACTTC.

This clonotype came up a few times. The CDR3 reads CASSLNSGRLNEQFF. CDR3 bases: TGCGCCAGCAGCTTGAATAGCGGGAGGTTGAATGAGCAGTTCTTC. The chain employs TRBV5-1 and TRBJ2-1; 10 positions match TRBD2. CDR3 length: 15 residues. V shed 1 base, J shed 7 bases, and the junction held 5 bases outside the gene matches. CDR1 is SGHRS, CDR2 YFSETQ, per germline.

Turning to this clonotype: A much larger clonotype is one base distant, so this may be a read error. The V and J genes are TRBV6-6 and TRBJ1-2, with a weak D call TRBD1 (5 bases). The CDR3 sequence is 11 residues long. Germline lookup yields CDR1 MNHNY and CDR2 SVGAGI (reference sequence). The CDR3 DNA reads as TGTGCCAGCAGCGGGGACTATGGCTGCACCTTC. This translates into CASSGDYGCTF.

V usage is TRBV19 and J usage is TRBJ2-5; 10 bases fit TRBD2. With V trimmed by 7 bases and J by 7 bases, 12 bases remained unmatched. In germline, CDR1 is LNHDA, CDR2 SQIVND (reference sequence). This CDR3 has 15 amino acids. CDR3 residues: CASTSLAGGGSTQYF. CDR3 sequence (DNA): TGTGCCAGTACTTCCTTAGCGGGAGGAGGCTCGACCCAGTACTTC.

The sample holds a few counts of this clonotype. The rearrangement links TRBV7-9 to TRBJ1-1; D uncertain. CDR3 size: 14 residues. Per germline, CDR1 SEHNR and CDR2 FQNEAQ (reference sequence). V was pared by 2 bases and J by 1 base, with 8 bases between. CDR3 sequence: CASSLPGRNTEAFF. The CDR3 DNA reads TGTGCCAGCAGCTTACCGGGGAGGAACACTGAAGCTTTCTTT.

The chain joins TRBV21-1 to TRBJ1-2. TRBV21-1 is given as a pseudogene. The CDR3 is 15 residues long. DNA of the CDR3: TGTGCCAGCAGCAAAGGATACAGAGATAACTATGGCTACACCTTC. Translating it yields CASSKGYRDNYGYTF.

The chain employs TRBV5-5 and TRBJ2-5, with a possible D match to TRBD2 (5 bases). Deletions cut 2 bases from V and 5 bases from J, with 13 bases between. The CDR3 consists of 14 residues. Germline CDR1 SGHKS, CDR2 YYEKEE (reference sequence). The CDR3: CASSFGTRDETQYF. The CDR3 region has the DNA TGTGCCAGCAGCTTCGGTACTAGAGACGAGACCCAGTACTTC.

CDR3 in amino acids: CASSPGTSGRACEQYF. The DNA of the CDR3 is TGTGCCAGCAGTCCTGGGACTAGCGGGAGGGCATGCGAGCAGTACTTC. The rearrangement links TRBV28 to TRBJ2-5; 16 nucleotides match TRBD2. The DNA matches TRBJ2-7 better at its end, which makes the J call doubtful. Germline V gives CDR1 MDHEN, CDR2 SYDVKM. This CDR3 comprises 16 residues.

This clonotype was seen a few times. The chain is built from TRBV2 and TRBJ2-7; 11 bases are a match to TRBD2. In germline, CDR1 is SNHLY, CDR2 FYNNEI. This CDR3 has 15 amino acids. V was clipped by 6 bases and J by 7 bases; unmatched bases: 11. The CDR3 region is CASRPTSGGNNEQYF. CDR3 DNA: TGTGCCAGCAGGCCCACTAGCGGGGGAAACAATGAGCAGTACTTC.